A single sample gave rise to the 14 T cell receptor beta chains below, sequenced in a study of tumor-infiltrating lymphocytes in primary liver carcinoma. Priming with a constant-region primer yielded TCR beta cDNA from roughly 0.45 ug total RNA. Libraries of TCR beta came from three nested multiplex PCR rounds with slightly modified ARM-PCR. Two initial PCR rounds of roughly 10 cycles each paired TRBV1-TRBV30 forward primers with a C-beta reverse primer. TCRdb used MiXCR to reprocess the multiplex PCR reads, holding one entry per CDR3 protein. The table shows approximately 100,000 distinct CDR3 sequences, with around two thirds occurring only once. From about 19-30 mg of unsorted bulk tissue, DNA and RNA were co-extracted together. The sequencing sample was made of liver tumor tissue from sampling region 2. Subset of the sample: tumor region T2, inferior pole. Receptor source: a woman in her sixties or seventies with primary liver carcinoma and hepatitis B virus infection.

This clonotype has a count of ten or more. CDR3 sequence: CASSLQRNYGYTF. In nucleotides, the CDR3 is TGCGCCAGCAGCTTACAGCGGAACTATGGCTACACCTTC. The chain recombines TRBV5-1 with TRBJ1-2; D is undetermined. V gave up 2 bases and J gave up 2 bases, with 7 bases separating them. Looked up from germline, CDR1 is SGHRS and CDR2 is YFSETQ. The CDR3 has 13 residues.

This clonotype was seen many times. The rearrangement links TRBV6-2 or TRBV6-3 to TRBJ2-1; the match to TRBD2 covers 13 bases. Germline lookup yields CDR1 MNHEY and CDR2 SVGEGT. Trimming at V came to 5 bases and at J to 4 bases, leaving 11 bases not matched to a gene. The length of the CDR3 is 18 residues. CDR3 sequence reads: CASSPGTSGNPVYNEQFF. The CDR3 DNA reads TGTGCCAGCAGTCCCGGGACTAGCGGGAATCCCGTGTACAATGAGCAGTTCTTC.

This chain connects TRBV7-2 to TRBJ1-5, with TRBD1 identical over 7 bases. After removal of 0 bases from V and 3 bases from J, the junction contained 2 bases not matched to a gene. Germline loops: CDR1 SGHTA, CDR2 FQGNSA. The CDR3 extends over 15 amino acids. CDR3 sequence (DNA): TGTGCCAGCAGCTTAGCCGAGGGGGCCAATCAGCCCCAGCATTTT. It codes for CASSLAEGANQPQHF.

To note about this clonotype: It may be a read error: a sequence one base away is much more abundant. CDR3 in amino acids: CASSFGGRNEKLFF. For the CDR3, the DNA is TGTGCCAGCAGTTTTGGAGGGCGCAATGAAAAACTGTTTTTT. V is TRBV28 and J is TRBJ1-4; D not certain. V lost 3 bases to trimming and J lost 5 bases, with 10 bases between them. The germline gives CDR1 MDHEN, CDR2 SYDVKM. The CDR3 totals 14 residues.

In its sample, this clonotype was seen a few times. V and J are TRBV11-2 and TRBJ2-3; D tentatively fits TRBD1 or TRBD2 (5 bases each). The germline V gene encodes CDR1 SGHAT and CDR2 FQNNGV. This CDR3 contains 17 residues. Trimming removed 9 bases from V and 0 bases from J, with 22 bases in between. Here the CDR3 reads CASSLAKGRRSTDTQYF. CDR3 coding DNA: TGTGCCAGTAGCCTAGCAAAGGGGAGAAGGAGCACAGATACGCAGTATTTT.

A note on this clonotype: The conserved final phenylalanine or tryptophan is absent from the CDR3, which likely points to a read error. This chain joins TRBV15 and TRBJ2-1; no reliable D call. CDR1 LNHNV and CDR2 YYDKDF come from the germline V gene (reference sequence). The CDR3 length is 15 residues. V lost 5 bases, J lost 0 bases, and 11 bases lay in between. The CDR3 coding sequence is TGTGCCACCAGCTTCCTCCCTTACTCCTACAATGAGCAGTTCCTC. This codes for CATSFLPYSYNEQFL.

This clonotype was seen ten or more times. The rearrangement joins TRBV12-3 or TRBV12-4 to TRBJ1-6; the D is unclear. With 5 bases removed from V and 1 base from J, the gap between germline ends came to 9 bases. CDR3 length: 15 residues. As DNA, the CDR3 is TGTGCCAGCAGTCCCGAGGGTTCCTATAATTCACCCCTCCACTTT. It specifies CASSPEGSYNSPLHF.

This clonotype was counted once. One base away lies a much larger clone, so this may be a sequencing read error. The chain employs TRBV7-8 and TRBJ1-4; D ambiguous. V lost 8 bases to trimming and J lost 0 bases, with 13 bases between them. CDR3 length equals 15 residues. CDR1 and CDR2 (germline): SGHVS, FQNEAQ. The CDR3 DNA follows: TGTGCCAGCTGCTCAGTCCCTGCAACTAATGAAAAACTGTTTTTT. This codes for CASCSVPATNEKLFF. The full variable domain, its missing parts supplied by reference TRBV7-8 and TRBJ1-4, is GAGVSQSPRYKVAKRGQDVALRCDPISGHVSLFWYQQALGQGPEFLTYFQNEAQLDKSGLPSDRFFAERPEGSVSTLKIQRTQQEDSAVYLCASCSVPATNEKLFFGSGTQLSVL.

CDR3 in amino acids: CASFDGTSESKEQYF. The CDR3, as DNA: TGTGCCAGCTTCGATGGGACTAGCGAGAGTAAGGAGCAGTACTTC. The chain has TRBV2 and TRBJ2-7, with 10 bases aligning to TRBD2. Trimming at V came to 8 bases and at J to 7 bases, leaving 14 bases not matched to a gene. Germline CDR1 reads SNHLY; CDR2 reads FYNNEI. The CDR3 is 15 amino acids.

In regard to this clonotype: At one end the junction does not follow the germline gene, possibly because of a read error. The chain recombines TRBV11-2 with TRBJ2-4; D tentatively reads TRBD1 or TRBD2 (6 bases each). Germline CDR1 SGHAT, CDR2 FQNNGV. CDR3 length equals 15 residues. The CDR3 protein is CASSLDGRGRVIQCF. CDR3 coding DNA: TGTGCCAGCAGCTTAGATGGTCGGGGGCGCGTCATTCAGTGCTTC.

In its sample, this clonotype was seen once. This sequence joins TRBV12-3 or TRBV12-4 and TRBJ2-1, with unresolved D. The V end was cut by 3 bases, the J end by 0 bases, with 9 bases between. CDR3 size: 15 residues. The chain's CDR3 is CASSFRVSSYNEQFF. The DNA for the CDR3 is TGTGCCAGCAGTTTTCGAGTGAGCTCCTACAATGAGCAGTTCTTC.

To note about this clonotype: No conserved phenylalanine or tryptophan is present at the end of the CDR3, so a read error is the likely explanation. This chain uses TRBV18 with TRBJ2-7, with no clear D. The germline V gene has CDR1 KGHSH and CDR2 LQKENI. This CDR3 is built from 14 residues. Trimming removed 2 bases at V and 2 bases at J, with 10 bases between. The CDR3 nucleotides read TGTGCCAGCTCACCAGGTCGTCAGACCTACGAGCAGTACTTA. This translates into CASSPGRQTYEQYL.

This clonotype was counted at least ten times. This sequence joins TRBV4-1 and TRBJ1-5; D may be TRBD1 (5 bases). The V gene's germline CDR1 is MGHRA and CDR2 YSYEKL. V lost 0 bases and J 5 bases, leaving 11 bases between the germline ends. The CDR3 is made up of 15 amino acids. CDR3 amino acids: CASSQDPRVDQPQHF. CDR3 bases: TGCGCCAGCAGCCAAGATCCCAGGGTGGATCAGCCCCAGCATTTT.

Details on this clonotype: Just one base apart from a much larger clone, this may be a read error. The gene calls are TRBV28 and TRBJ2-1; 7 bases map to TRBD1. The CDR3 loop spans 15 amino acids. J was trimmed by 8 bases and V by 5 bases; bases with no gene match: 12. Germline CDR1 MDHEN, CDR2 SYDVKM. The CDR3: CASSKPRQGIDEQFF. The CDR3 DNA reads as TGTGCCAGCAGTAAACCGCGACAGGGTATCGATGAGCAGTTCTTC. The variable domain in full, with the rest retrieved from reference TRBV28 and TRBJ2-1, is DVKVTQSSRYLVKRTGEKVFLECVQDMDHENMFWYRQDPGLGLRLIYFSYDVKMKEKGDIPEGYSVSREKKERFSLILESASTNQTSMYLCASSKPRQGIDEQFFGPGTRLTVL.